The 29 T cell receptor beta chains in this list originate from one sample, sequenced in a study of CD4 T cells in relation to SARS-CoV-2 and coronaviruses. Before the COVID-19 pandemic, during about 2011-2019, CD4+ T cells were taken from unexposed donors. Isolation of CD4+ T cells took place after approximately eleven days in culture. These TCRs are of unknown antigen specificity. The method was immunoSEQ multiplex PCR; TCRdb's version includes in-frame clones alone and lacks a portion of them. The sample contains about 26,000 clones, about 76% of which appear only once. The sample taken for sequencing was CD4+ T cells from PBMCs, cultured in vitro. The receptor source for this set is a human donor in good health.

The chain has TRBV5-1 and TRBJ2-5, with TRBD1 identical over 7 bases. CDR1 and CDR2 from the germline V gene are SGHRS and YFSETQ. V lost 8 bases and J lost 4; bases outside the gene matches: 14. The CDR3 runs to 15 residues. The CDR3 reads CASQLITGVGETQYF. CDR3 sequence (DNA): TGCGCCAGTCAACTTATTACAGGGGTGGGAGAGACCCAGTACTTC.

This chain links TRBV5-5 with TRBJ2-1; 11 bases fit TRBD2. This CDR3 region has 17 residues. The V and J ends lost 4 bases and 1 base, in that order; junction bases with no gene match: 7. Germline CDR1 reads SGHKS; CDR2 reads YYEKEE (reference sequence). Here the CDR3 DNA reads TGTGCCAGCAGCATAGATTTAGCGGGGGGGTCCTACAATGAGCAGTTCTTC. Its protein is CASSIDLAGGSYNEQFF.

This clone has just a few counts. The rearrangement uses TRBV2 and TRBJ1-2, with 12 nucleotides matching TRBD1. The length of the CDR3 is 16 residues. Germline V CDR1 and CDR2: SNHLY, FYNNEI. V lost 8 bases to trimming and J lost 0 bases; unmatched junction nucleotides: 7. This CDR3 reads CASLGTGGAANYGYTF. The CDR3 DNA follows: TGTGCCAGCCTTGGGACAGGGGGCGCAGCTAACTATGGCTACACCTTC. Using reference TRBV2 and TRBJ1-2 for the parts outside the CDR3, the full variable domain is EPEVTQTPSHQVTQMGQEVILRCVPISNHLYFYWYRQILGQKVEFLVSFYNNEISEKSEIFDDQFSVERPDGSNFTLKIRSTKLEDSAMYFCASLGTGGAANYGYTFGSGTRLTVV.

The chain combines TRBV18 with TRBJ2-7, with TRBD2 identical over 9 bases. Unmatched junction bases numbered 5, after V lost 3 bases and J lost 2 bases. CDR3 length: 15 residues. CDR1 is KGHSH and CDR2 is LQKENI in the germline V gene. DNA for the CDR3: TGTGCCAGCTCACCCCCGACTAGCGGTCCCTACGAGCAGTACTTC. Amino acid sequence: CASSPPTSGPYEQYF.

This clone was observed once. The chain recombines TRBV6-5 with TRBJ1-2; D is undetermined. From germline, CDR1 is MNHEY and CDR2 SVGAGI. This CDR3 spans 16 amino acids. V was clipped by 0 bases and J by 2 bases, with 13 bases between them. The CDR3 DNA follows: TGTGCCAGCAGTTACTCGACTACAGCGGAGAACTATGGCTACACCTTC. Its protein product is CASSYSTTAENYGYTF.

CDR3 sequence: CASSPGERKSYEQYF. CDR3 bases: TGTGCCAGCAGCCCCGGCGAGCGGAAATCCTACGAGCAGTACTTC. The chain recombines TRBV9 with TRBJ2-7; D possibly corresponds to TRBD2 (5 bases). The CDR3 length is 15 residues. CDR1 SGDLS and CDR2 YYNGEE come from the germline V gene. V was shortened by 4 bases and J by 1 base, with 15 bases between the two germline ends.

This chain links TRBV24-1 with TRBJ1-5; D call uncertain. The CDR3 runs to 21 residues. Germline lookup yields CDR1 KGHDR and CDR2 SFDVKD. The V end lost 5 bases, the J end lost 0 bases, and 28 bases lay between the germline ends. The CDR3 is CATSVPAGNSLIKYSNQPQHF. The CDR3 coding sequence is TGTGCCACCAGTGTCCCGGCAGGTAACAGTTTAATAAAATATAGCAATCAGCCCCAGCATTTT.

The chain is built from TRBV7-2 and TRBJ1-2; 9 nucleotides agree with TRBD1. The CDR3 has 15 amino acids. V gave up 3 bases and J gave up 7 bases; unmatched junction bases: 9. Germline V gives CDR1 SGHTA, CDR2 FQGNSA. CDR3 bases: TGTGCCAGCAGCTTCCTTCAGGACAGGGGCCTTGGCTACACCTTC. Its protein product is CASSFLQDRGLGYTF.

V is TRBV9 and J is TRBJ2-7; unclear D gene. The ends were cut back, 0 bases at V and 4 bases at J, with 11 bases in the middle. The CDR3 loop spans 14 amino acids. Germline loops: CDR1 SGDLS, CDR2 YYNGEE. This CDR3 reads CASSVGRSGYEQYF. In nucleotides, the CDR3 is TGTGCCAGCAGCGTAGGAAGGTCTGGGTACGAGCAGTACTTC.

The V call is TRBV5-6, the J call TRBJ1-6; TRBD1 matches at 9 bases. The V gene end was trimmed by 2 bases and the J gene end by 7 bases; junction bases not matched to a gene: 7. This CDR3 spans 16 amino acids. From germline, CDR1 is SGHDT and CDR2 YYEEEE. The DNA of the CDR3 is TGTGCCAGCAGCTTTGGGACAGGGACCATCAATTCACCCCTCCACTTT. Amino acid sequence: CASSFGTGTINSPLHF.

The V call is TRBV6-2 or TRBV6-3, the J call TRBJ2-3, with TRBD2 identical over 9 bases. The CDR3 runs to 17 residues. J was trimmed by 2 bases and V by 5 bases; bases with no gene match: 11. Germline V lookup: CDR1 MNHEY, CDR2 SVGEGT. CDR3 sequence reads: CASSPHSRGGDTDTQYF. The DNA for the CDR3 is TGTGCCAGCAGTCCCCACTCGCGGGGGGGCGACACAGATACGCAGTATTTT.

The genes are TRBV5-6 and TRBJ2-2, with 8 bases fitting TRBD2. This CDR3 region has 15 residues. Per germline, CDR1 SGHDT and CDR2 YYEEEE. Trimming cost V 2 bases and J 6 bases; bases outside gene matches: 6. CDR3 amino acids: CASSFYGGAAGELFF. Here the CDR3 DNA reads TGTGCCAGCAGCTTCTACGGGGGGGCGGCCGGGGAGCTGTTTTTT. Supplemented by reference TRBV5-6 and TRBJ2-2, the full variable domain reads DAGVTQSPTHLIKTRGQQVTLRCSPKSGHDTVSWYQQALGQGPQFIFQYYEEEERQRGNFPDRFSGHQFPNYSSELNVNALLLGDSALYLCASSFYGGAAGELFFGEGSRLTVL.

This clone was seen only a few times. J is TRBJ2-7 and V is TRBV3-1 (or the pseudogene TRBV3-2); 9 bases fit TRBD2. Trimming at V came to 2 bases and at J to 0 bases, leaving 5 bases not matched to a gene. The CDR3 is 16 residues long. CDR1 is LGHDT, CDR2 YNNKEL, per germline (reference sequence). The CDR3, as DNA: TGTGCCAGCAGCCAAACAAGACTAGCGGACTCCTACGAGCAGTACTTC. Protein: CASSQTRLADSYEQYF.

DNA for the CDR3: TGCGCCAGCAGCTTGGTGGCTAGCGGGACAGATACGCAGTATTTT. Encoded protein: CASSLVASGTDTQYF. The J gene is TRBJ2-3, the V gene TRBV5-1, with 8 bases identical to TRBD2. The CDR3 spans 15 residues. Germline V lookup: CDR1 SGHRS, CDR2 YFSETQ. The junction had 3 bases not matched to a gene; V was cut back by 0 bases and J by 3 bases.

This sequence joins TRBV7-9 and TRBJ2-4, with D tentatively TRBD1 (6 bases). Germline assignment: CDR1 SEHNR and CDR2 FQNEAQ (reference sequence). Trimming took 1 base from V and 2 from J, leaving 9 bases between them. This CDR3 is built from 15 residues. The CDR3 sequence is CASSLVQGSKNIQYF. CDR3 bases: TGTGCCAGCAGCTTAGTTCAGGGGTCCAAAAACATTCAGTACTTC.

This clone was detected only once. This chain joins TRBV4-2 and TRBJ2-7; D ambiguous. V gave up 1 base and J gave up 3 bases, with 13 bases separating them. In germline, CDR1 is LGHNA, CDR2 YNFKEQ. The CDR3 has 15 amino acids. The CDR3 sequence is CASSQAPTEYYEQYF. The CDR3 bases are TGTGCCAGCAGCCAAGCCCCGACGGAATACTACGAGCAGTACTTC.

There are a few counts of this clone. The J gene is TRBJ2-7, the V gene TRBV7-2, with D tentatively TRBD1 or TRBD2 (6 bases each). Trimming removed 5 bases from V and 4 bases from J, with 18 bases in between. The germline V gene has CDR1 SGHTA and CDR2 FQGNSA. The CDR3 loop spans 15 amino acids. CDR3 in amino acids: CASSPGGGRNYEQYF. As DNA, the CDR3 is TGTGCCAGCAGCCCCGGGGGCGGCAGAAATTACGAGCAGTACTTC.

J is TRBJ2-3 and V is TRBV9; 8 bases agree with TRBD2. From germline, CDR1 is SGDLS and CDR2 YYNGEE. The CDR3 runs 16 residues. Germline trimming cut 3 bases from V and 3 bases from J; bases unmatched to any gene: 9. In DNA, the CDR3 is TGTGCCAGCAGCGCCGACGGCGGGACTAGGACAGATACGCAGTATTTT. The encoded protein is CASSADGGTRTDTQYF. The full variable domain, in which reference TRBV9 and TRBJ2-3 provide the parts outside the CDR3, is DSGVTQTPKHLITATGQRVTLRCSPRSGDLSVYWYQQSLDQGLQFLIQYYNGEERAKGNILERFSAQQFPDLHSELNLSSLELGDSALYFCASSADGGTRTDTQYFGPGTRLTVL.

The V call is TRBV5-1, the J call TRBJ1-4; weak D call: TRBD1 (5 bases). Germline V gives CDR1 SGHRS, CDR2 YFSETQ. CDR3 length: 16 residues. V was pared by 2 bases and J by 5 bases, with 16 bases between. CDR3 in amino acids: CASSLSGIGVNEKLFF. CDR3 DNA: TGCGCCAGCAGCTTATCTGGGATAGGGGTAAATGAAAAACTGTTTTTT. The complete variable domain, with remaining parts taken from reference TRBV5-1 and TRBJ1-4, reads KAGVTQTPRYLIKTRGQQVTLSCSPISGHRSVSWYQQTPGQGLQFLFEYFSETQRNKGNFPGRFSGRQFSNSRSEMNVSTLELGDSALYLCASSLSGIGVNEKLFFGSGTQLSVL.

V is TRBV5-1 and J is TRBJ2-7; the D gene is possibly TRBD1 (7 bases). This CDR3 comprises 15 residues. Germline V gene lookup returns CDR1 SGHRS and CDR2 YFSETQ. V dropped 4 bases and J dropped 5 bases, with 19 bases sitting between them. The CDR3 is CASSGLQGPRDEQYF. CDR3 in DNA: TGCGCCAGCAGCGGACTACAGGGGCCCAGGGACGAGCAGTACTTC.

V and J are TRBV7-3 and TRBJ2-1; 11 bases line up with TRBD1. Germline values: CDR1 SGHTA, CDR2 FQGTGA. V lost 2 bases, J lost 10 bases, and 7 bases stayed unmatched. The CDR3 is 15 residues long. In nucleotides, the CDR3 is TGTGCCAGCAGCTTAGGGACAGGGGGGAGTACGGAGCAGTTCTTC. Translating gives CASSLGTGGSTEQFF.

Only a few counts were recorded for this clone. The chain carries TRBV4-2 and TRBJ1-4; D is perhaps TRBD1 (5 bases). Trimming pared 1 base from V and 5 bases from J, leaving 8 bases between. The length of the CDR3 is 14 residues. The germline V gene has CDR1 LGHNA and CDR2 YNFKEQ. CDR3 in amino acids: CASSQGGGNEKLFF. The CDR3 DNA sequence: TGTGCCAGCAGCCAAGGGGGGGGAAATGAAAAACTGTTTTTT.

This sequence joins TRBV7-2 and TRBJ1-1, with TRBD1 as a possible D gene (5 bases). CDR3 length: 13 residues. Germline V gives CDR1 SGHTA, CDR2 FQGNSA. V gave up 6 bases and J gave up 4 bases, with 12 bases separating them. The DNA of the CDR3 is TGTGCCAGCAGGTTTCAGGGCAGCACTGAAGCTTTCTTT. It yields the protein CASRFQGSTEAFF. The whole variable domain, remainder taken from reference TRBV7-2 and TRBJ1-1, is GAGVSQSPSNKVTEKGKDVELRCDPISGHTALYWYRQSLGQGLEFLIYFQGNSAPDKSGLPSDRFSAERTGGSVSTLTIQRTQQEDSAVYLCASRFQGSTEAFFGQGTRLTVV.

The chain uses TRBV5-4 and TRBJ2-7, with 7 bases aligning to TRBD2. V dropped 1 base and J dropped 0; count of bases not matched to a gene: 1. This CDR3 spans 14 amino acids. CDR1 is SGHNT, CDR2 YYREEE, per germline (reference sequence). The CDR3 here is CASSLWEGSYEQYF. The CDR3 nucleotides are TGTGCCAGCAGCTTGTGGGAGGGCTCCTACGAGCAGTACTTC.

The gene calls are TRBV19 and TRBJ1-3, with 8 bases matching TRBD1. Per germline, CDR1 LNHDA and CDR2 SQIVND (reference sequence). CDR3 length: 14 residues. The V and J ends lost 6 bases and 8 bases, in that order; junction bases with no gene match: 9. This chain's CDR3 is CASRSGTGGHTIYF. The CDR3 DNA sequence: TGTGCCAGTAGGTCCGGGACAGGTGGTCACACCATATATTTT.

J is TRBJ1-4 and V is TRBV3-1 (or the pseudogene TRBV3-2); 9 nucleotides match TRBD1. V dropped 4 bases and J dropped 8; count of bases not matched to a gene: 14. CDR3 length equals 17 residues. CDR1 and CDR2 (germline): LGHDT, YNNKEL (reference sequence). The CDR3 DNA follows: TGTGCCAGCAGCCCGCCCAGGGGTGGGACAGGGAGGGAAAAACTGTTTTTT. As protein: CASSPPRGGTGREKLFF.

V and J are TRBV10-3 and TRBJ2-7; a weak D match, TRBD2 (5 bases). V lost 8 bases, J lost 3 bases, and 8 bases lay in between. CDR3 length: 11 residues. Germline assignment: CDR1 ENHRY and CDR2 SYGVKD. CDR3 in amino acids: CAIGEHYEQYF. CDR3 in DNA: TGTGCCATCGGGGAGCACTACGAGCAGTACTTC.

This chain links TRBV6-1 with TRBJ2-7; 7 nucleotides align to TRBD2. In germline, CDR1 is MNHNS, CDR2 SASEGT. V shed 5 bases and J 4 bases; nucleotides not matched to a gene: 8. The CDR3 covers 14 residues. For the CDR3, the DNA is TGTGCCAGCAGTTATGCGGGAGAGATATACGAGCAGTACTTC. This translates into CASSYAGEIYEQYF.

The rearrangement links TRBV5-1 to TRBJ1-1, with D perhaps matching TRBD1 (6 bases). The ends were cut back, 4 bases at V and 5 bases at J, with 15 bases in the middle. Per germline, CDR1 SGHRS and CDR2 YFSETQ. The CDR3 totals 14 residues. The CDR3: CASSPWTEGTEAFF. The CDR3 nucleotides are TGCGCCAGCAGCCCGTGGACAGAAGGGACTGAAGCTTTCTTT. The variable domain in full, completed from reference TRBV5-1 and TRBJ1-1, reads KAGVTQTPRYLIKTRGQQVTLSCSPISGHRSVSWYQQTPGQGLQFLFEYFSETQRNKGNFPGRFSGRQFSNSRSEMNVSTLELGDSALYLCASSPWTEGTEAFFGQGTRLTVV.